Shown below are 16 T cell receptor beta chains from a single sample sequenced in a study of T cells after yellow fever vaccination. TCRdb recomputed calls from the 5' RACE reads with MiXCR, one row per CDR3 protein. The table has 500,000 to 650,000 distinct CDR3 sequences, around 17% seen once. The source was PBMCs, collected 5 days after the first yellow fever vaccination. These receptors were collected from a man between 18 and 35 years old who received the YFV17D yellow fever vaccine.

This clonotype has more than one count but fewer than ten. This rearrangement joins TRBV12-3 or TRBV12-4 to TRBJ2-2, with 7 bases fitting TRBD2. V shed 7 bases and J 1 base; nucleotides not matched to a gene: 6. CDR3 length: 15 amino acids. The CDR3 sequence is CASTPTSRNTGELFF. CDR3 DNA sequence: TGTGCCAGCACCCCGACTAGCCGGAACACCGGGGAGCTGTTTTTT.

V usage is TRBV4-1 and J usage is TRBJ1-1, with 8 bases matching TRBD1. Germline V CDR1 and CDR2: MGHRA, YSYEKL. Trimming cost V 3 bases and J 7 bases; bases outside gene matches: 10. This CDR3 has 15 amino acids. In nucleotides, the CDR3 is TGCGCCAGCAGCCAGCCCGACCGGGACAGGATTGAAGCTTTCTTT. It translates to CASSQPDRDRIEAFF.

V is TRBV5-1 and J is TRBJ2-7, with D tentatively TRBD1 or TRBD2 (6 bases each). The CDR3 is 14 amino acids. The germline CDR1 and CDR2 sequences are SGHRS and YFSETQ. Trimming stripped 0 bases from V and 3 bases from J, with 10 bases between. CDR3 DNA sequence: TGCGCCAGCAGCTTGGGGGGGGCGGACTACGAGCAGTACTTC. Translating it yields CASSLGGADYEQYF.

This clonotype has just one count. The chain uses TRBV7-2 and TRBJ1-1; TRBD1 might be the D (5 bases). The ends were cut back, 3 bases at V and 1 base at J, with 12 bases in the middle. Germline values: CDR1 SGHTA, CDR2 FQGNSA. There are 15 residues in the CDR3. The CDR3 DNA reads as TGTGCCAGCAGCTTGCCGACAGCTTCGAACACTGAAGCTTTCTTT. Translating gives CASSLPTASNTEAFF.

This clonotype was found a few times. The chain combines TRBV5-1 with TRBJ1-3; D may be TRBD1 (6 bases). Germline CDR1 and CDR2: SGHRS and YFSETQ. V was cut by 1 base and J by 2 bases, with 10 bases left in between. The length of the CDR3 is 15 residues. The CDR3: CASSLWGATGNTIYF. DNA of the CDR3: TGCGCCAGCAGCTTGTGGGGGGCAACTGGAAACACCATATATTTT.

This clonotype has a handful of counts. The chain joins TRBV29-1 to TRBJ1-6; TRBD1 is a possible D gene (5 bases). Germline lookup yields CDR1 SQVTM and CDR2 ANQGSEA. Trimming cost V 5 bases and J 10 bases, with 12 bases left between them. This CDR3 has 12 amino acids. The CDR3 DNA is TGCAGCGTTCAGCAGGGCCGATCACCCCTCCACTTT. This codes for CSVQQGRSPLHF.

There are a few counts of this clonotype. J is TRBJ2-7 and V is TRBV6-1, with D perhaps matching TRBD2 (5 bases). CDR1 is MNHNS, CDR2 SASEGT, per germline. This CDR3 comprises 13 residues. Trimming left V 6 bases short and J 4 bases short, with 13 bases between. The CDR3 DNA follows: TGTGCCAGCAGCCGGGTCAGAGGGTACGAGCAGTACTTC. Encoded protein: CASSRVRGYEQYF.

This clonotype has a handful of counts. The rearrangement links TRBV6-1 to TRBJ2-1; either TRBD1 or TRBD2 may supply D (6 bases each). Trimming left V 5 bases short and J 9 bases short, with 23 bases between. Germline V gene sequence: CDR1 MNHNS, CDR2 SASEGT. The CDR3 length is 16 residues. The CDR3 here is CASSLARGGPRAEQFF. The CDR3 DNA sequence: TGTGCCAGCAGTCTTGCCCGAGGGGGGCCCCGGGCTGAGCAGTTCTTC.

Details on this clonotype: This may come from a read error, since a much larger clone is one base off. The rearrangement uses TRBV6-1 and TRBJ2-1; D is uncertain. CDR1 and CDR2 (germline): MNHNS, SASEGT. V was shortened by 2 bases and J by 0 bases, with 5 bases between the two germline ends. The CDR3 runs to 14 residues. The CDR3 reads CASSEKGSYNEQFF. DNA for the CDR3: TGTGCCAGCAGTGAAAAGGGCTCCTACAATGAGCAGTTCTTC.

This rearrangement joins TRBV12-3 or TRBV12-4 to TRBJ2-1; TRBD2 is a possible D gene (5 bases). V lost 4 bases and J lost 9, with 10 bases in between. This CDR3 has 12 residues. DNA for the CDR3: TGTGCCAGCAGTTCCGGACTCGTTGAGCAGTTCTTC. It specifies CASSSGLVEQFF.

The chain carries TRBV20-1 and TRBJ2-5; D tentatively fits TRBD1 or TRBD2 (7 bases each). V shed 0 bases and J shed 1 base, with 15 bases lying between them. There are 16 residues in the CDR3. Germline-derived CDR1 and CDR2 are DFQATT and SNEGSKA (reference sequence). The CDR3 reads CSARDFQGGTQETQYF. The CDR3 DNA reads as TGCAGTGCTAGAGATTTTCAGGGGGGGACCCAAGAGACCCAGTACTTC.

A few counts support this clonotype. The V call is TRBV30, the J call TRBJ1-1; D gene ambiguous. The germline V gene has CDR1 GTSNPN and CDR2 SVGIG (reference sequence). The V and J ends lost 3 bases and 1 base respectively, with 6 bases between them. The length of the CDR3 is 12 residues. The CDR3 DNA reads TGTGCCTGGAGACTACAGAACACTGAAGCTTTCTTT. This sequence encodes CAWRLQNTEAFF.

This clonotype appeared many times. The CDR3 protein is CASRPGGVNTGELFF. The CDR3 nucleotides are TGCGCCAGCAGGCCCGGGGGGGTGAACACCGGGGAGCTGTTTTTT. This chain uses TRBV10-1 with TRBJ2-2; TRBD2 matches 8 bases. Germline V lookup: CDR1 WNHNN, CDR2 SYGVQD (reference sequence). Trimming at V came to 6 bases and at J to 1 base, leaving 4 bases not matched to a gene. CDR3 length equals 15 residues.

This clonotype was detected a few times. The rearrangement uses TRBV6-6 and TRBJ1-1, with D uncertain. V dropped 0 bases and J dropped 4 bases, with 6 bases sitting between them. The CDR3 has 13 amino acids. Germline lookup yields CDR1 MNHNY and CDR2 SVGAGI (reference sequence). The CDR3 spells CASSYSRSTEAFF. The CDR3 nucleotides are TGTGCCAGCAGTTACTCGAGGAGCACTGAAGCTTTCTTT.

The CDR3 nucleotides are TGTGCCAGCAAGAGGACAGGGGTTACCTACGAGCAGTACGTC. It specifies CASKRTGVTYEQYV. The V call is TRBV28, the J call TRBJ2-7; TRBD1 aligns across 9 bases. V shed 7 bases, J shed 2 bases, and the junction held 6 bases outside the gene matches. The V gene's germline CDR1 is MDHEN and CDR2 SYDVKM. The CDR3 length is 14 residues.

The V and J genes are TRBV7-9 and TRBJ2-2, with TRBD1 matching over 9 bases. The ends lost 0 bases at V and 6 bases at J; junction bases unmatched: 8. CDR1 and CDR2 (germline): SEHNR, FQNEAQ (reference sequence). The CDR3 loop spans 17 amino acids. CDR3 loop: CASSLARTGVWAGELFF. The DNA of the CDR3 is TGTGCCAGCAGCTTAGCGCGGACAGGGGTATGGGCCGGGGAGCTGTTTTTT. Together with reference TRBV7-9 and TRBJ2-2, the CDR3 gives the full variable domain: DTGVSQNPRHKITKRGQNVTFRCDPISEHNRLYWYRQTLGQGPEFLTYFQNEAQLEKSRLLSDRFSAERPKGSFSTLEIQRTEQGDSAMYLCASSLARTGVWAGELFFGEGSRLTVL.